The 15 T cell receptor beta chains reported below all come from one sample, sequenced in a study of blood T cell repertoires in COVID-19. Sequencing used immunoSEQ multiplex PCR; TCRdb keeps in-frame clones, though not all of them. The data contain 97,000 or so clones, about 72% of them seen just once; the ten biggest clones take up about 9.6%. The specimen was peripheral blood. The receptors were gathered from a man between 60 and 70 years old with active or convalescent COVID-19.

J is TRBJ2-5 and V is TRBV7-9; TRBD2 matches 11 bases. V lost 3 bases and J lost 5; bases outside the gene matches: 8. The germline V gene has CDR1 SEHNR and CDR2 FQNEAQ (reference sequence). The CDR3 covers 16 residues. Written as DNA, the CDR3 is TGTGCCAGCAGCTTGCAAAGACTAGCGGGAAGGGAGACCCAGTACTTC. This encodes CASSLQRLAGRETQYF.

This clone was counted once. The chain links TRBV5-8 to TRBJ2-1, with TRBD2 matching 8 bases. J lost 4 bases, V lost 2 bases, and 5 bases had no gene match. The CDR3 is 15 amino acids. Germline lookup yields CDR1 SGHTS and CDR2 YDEGEE. The CDR3 protein is CASSFSGTVYNEQFF. The DNA of the CDR3 is TGTGCCAGCAGCTTTAGCGGGACCGTATACAATGAGCAGTTCTTC.

This sequence joins TRBV11-2 and TRBJ1-3; weak D call: TRBD1 (5 bases). CDR3 length equals 16 residues. V lost 5 bases and J lost 1, with 15 bases in between. Germline V CDR1 and CDR2: SGHAT, FQNNGV. The CDR3 sequence is CASSPGGKGSGNTIYF. The CDR3 DNA is TGTGCCAGCAGCCCCGGGGGTAAAGGTTCTGGAAACACCATATATTTT.

The chain couples TRBV7-2 to TRBJ2-7; D not resolved. V lost 1 base to trimming and J lost 4 bases, with 8 bases between them. This CDR3 is built from 13 residues. Germline V gene data show CDR1 as SGHTA and CDR2 as FQGNSA. As DNA, the CDR3 is TGTGCCAGCAGCTTAGGGCCCTTATACGAGCAGTACGTC. Its protein product is CASSLGPLYEQYV.

J is TRBJ2-7 and V is TRBV29-1; weak D call: TRBD1 (6 bases). Between the trimmed V and J ends, which lost 7 bases and 0 bases, there was a span of 13 bases. The CDR3 totals 13 residues. Per germline, CDR1 SQVTM and CDR2 ANQGSEA. This chain's CDR3 is CSDRDTTSYEQYF. CDR3 in DNA: TGCAGCGACCGGGACACGACCTCCTACGAGCAGTACTTC.

This clone was observed a few times. This chain links TRBV29-1 with TRBJ2-3, with 14 bases aligning to TRBD2. CDR3 size: 14 residues. Germline V gene lookup returns CDR1 SQVTM and CDR2 ANQGSEA. V lost 7 bases and J lost 4; bases outside the gene matches: 4. The CDR3 DNA sequence: TGCAGCGGTACGGGACTAGCGGGAGCAGATACGCAGTATTTT. It codes for CSGTGLAGADTQYF.

V gene TRBV5-5 combines with J gene TRBJ2-3, with 13 bases matching TRBD2. With V trimmed by 3 bases and J by 3 bases, 7 bases remained unmatched. This CDR3 has 17 residues. Germline values: CDR1 SGHKS, CDR2 YYEKEE (reference sequence). CDR3 residues: CASSWMGLAGWTDTQYF. CDR3 sequence (DNA): TGTGCCAGCAGCTGGATGGGACTAGCGGGATGGACAGATACGCAGTATTTT.

V and J are TRBV18 and TRBJ2-1, with 7 bases identical to TRBD2. V dropped 6 bases and J dropped 3; count of bases not matched to a gene: 17. Germline loops: CDR1 KGHSH, CDR2 LQKENI. The CDR3 sequence is 18 residues long. CDR3 nucleotide sequence: TGTGCCAGCTCGCCCTCCTCGGGGGGTAATTACCGCTACAATGAGCAGTTCTTC. It is translated as CASSPSSGGNYRYNEQFF.

The chain joins TRBV7-9 to TRBJ1-4; D possibly corresponds to TRBD1 (5 bases). The germline V gene has CDR1 SEHNR and CDR2 FQNEAQ (reference sequence). Deletions cut 5 bases from V and 2 bases from J, with 12 bases between. The CDR3 extends over 15 amino acids. The CDR3 coding sequence is TGTGCCAGCAGCGGCGACAGCGCTACTAATGAAAAACTGTTTTTT. Translated: CASSGDSATNEKLFF.

The chain employs TRBV7-2 and TRBJ2-1, with 12 nucleotides matching TRBD2. After removal of 3 bases from V and 9 bases from J, the junction contained 6 bases not matched to a gene. The CDR3 runs to 15 residues. Germline V lookup: CDR1 SGHTA, CDR2 FQGNSA. The CDR3 bases are TGTGCCAGCAGCTTTCCTAGCGGGAGGGCCACTGAGCAGTTCTTC. Amino acid sequence: CASSFPSGRATEQFF.

The chain couples TRBV9 to TRBJ2-7; 9 bases agree with TRBD1. V trimming: 2 bases; J trimming: 7 bases; junction bases outside the gene matches: 7. CDR3 length: 14 amino acids. The V gene's germline CDR1 is SGDLS and CDR2 YYNGEE. This CDR3 reads CASSVGTGKSEQYF. The CDR3 DNA sequence: TGTGCCAGCAGCGTTGGGACAGGGAAGTCGGAGCAGTACTTC.

The chain combines TRBV6-2 or TRBV6-3 with TRBJ1-5; 7 bases are a match to TRBD1. The CDR3 is made up of 16 amino acids. V dropped 2 bases and J dropped 0; count of bases not matched to a gene: 4. Germline V gene sequence: CDR1 MNHEY, CDR2 SVGEGT. CDR3 sequence (DNA): TGTGCCAGCAGTTACGGGACAGTGTATAGCAATCAGCCCCAGCATTTT. Protein: CASSYGTVYSNQPQHF.

This rearrangement joins TRBV28 to TRBJ2-3; the match to TRBD1 covers 10 bases. Trimming took 2 bases from V and 5 from J; bases not matched to a gene: 7. This CDR3 is built from 16 residues. Germline CDR1 and CDR2: MDHEN and SYDVKM. This chain's CDR3 is CASSLTGTGVLDTQYF. The CDR3 DNA reads as TGTGCCAGCAGTTTAACCGGGACAGGGGTTTTAGATACGCAGTATTTT.

This chain links TRBV28 with TRBJ1-5; D uncertain. V lost 6 bases and J 6 bases, leaving 12 bases between the germline ends. Germline CDR1 reads MDHEN; CDR2 reads SYDVKM. The CDR3 loop spans 13 amino acids. The CDR3 loop is CASSQPGSQPQHF. In DNA, the CDR3 is TGTGCCAGCAGCCAGCCGGGGAGTCAGCCCCAGCATTTT.

In its sample, this clone was seen a few times. The rearrangement joins TRBV30 to TRBJ1-5, with D maybe TRBD1 (5 bases). There are 15 residues in the CDR3. The germline V and J ends were trimmed by 0 bases and 5 bases, with 14 bases remaining between them. The germline V gene encodes CDR1 GTSNPN and CDR2 SVGIG (reference sequence). The DNA for the CDR3 is TGTGCCTGGAGTGTAGGCAGGGCGAAGGATCAGCCCCAGCATTTT. It codes for CAWSVGRAKDQPQHF.